A selection of T cell receptor beta chains follows, all from one sample in a study of shared clonotypes between healthy human individuals. Sequencing used immunoSEQ multiplex PCR; TCRdb keeps in-frame clones, though not all of them. The sample includes 950,000 to 1,100,000 clones, about 74% of them seen just once. The sample was memory CD4+ T cells sorted from blood. The source of these receptors is a man between 18 and 29 years old in good health. CDR3s include the opening cysteine and the closing phenylalanine or tryptophan. D genes are given only for firm matches. Clone size is given for some rows only: seen once, a few or many times, or a class if the clone is expanded.

j_gene,d_gene,abundance,v_gene,CDR3nt,CDR3aa
TRBJ2-3,NA,NA,TRBV25-1,TGTGCCAGCAGTACGTCAACAGGGAAAAGCACAGATACGCAGTATTTT,CASSTSTGKSTDTQYF
TRBJ1-5,NA,few,TRBV12-5,TGTGCTAGTGGTTTTCCCCAGCATTTT,CASGFPQHF
TRBJ1-1,NA,NA,TRBV20-1,TGCAGTGCTAGAGGGCCCCAGGATGCTTTCTTT,CSARGPQDAFF
TRBJ2-3,NA,NA,TRBV29-1,TGCAGCGTTGATCTATTTGGGGATACGCAGTATTTT,CSVDLFGDTQYF
TRBJ1-2,TRBD1,NA,TRBV7-9,TGTGCCAGCAGCCAAAGGGACAGATCAGCCTATGGCTACACCTTC,CASSQRDRSAYGYTF
TRBJ2-3,NA,NA,TRBV5-1,TGCGCCAGCAGCTTGTTTCCGGAGGGGGGCACAGATACGCAGTATTTT,CASSLFPEGGTDTQYF
TRBJ2-7,TRBD2,NA,TRBV2,TGTGCCAGCAGTCCCCTAGCGGGGAGTACCTACGAGCAGTACTTC,CASSPLAGSTYEQYF
TRBJ2-5,TRBD2,NA,TRBV5-4,TGTGCCAGCAGCAACGGACTAGCGGGAAGAGAGACCCAGTACTTC,CASSNGLAGRETQYF
TRBJ2-1,NA,many,TRBV12-2,TGTGCAAGTCGCTTAGCCCCCTGGAAGGGTTTTTACAATGAGCAGTTCTTC,CASRLAPWKGFYNEQFF
TRBJ1-5,NA,NA,TRBV19,TGTGCCAGTAGCCTTATCGGGGACTATCAGCCCCAGCATTTT,CASSLIGDYQPQHF
TRBJ2-3,NA,NA,TRBV2,TGTGCCAGCTTCCGACAAGGGGGTTCAGATACGCAGTATTTT,CASFRQGGSDTQYF
TRBJ1-2,NA,few,TRBV5-5,TGTGCCAGCAGCTTGGCCCCGGCAAACTATGGCTACACCTTC,CASSLAPANYGYTF
TRBJ1-2,NA,NA,TRBV2,TGTGCCAGCAGGCTAACAGGGTACGGCTACACCTTC,CASRLTGYGYTF
TRBJ1-3,NA,NA,TRBV28,TGTGCCAGCAGTTTATCACGAGAGTTTAACTCTGGAAACACCATATATTTT,CASSLSREFNSGNTIYF
TRBJ2-5,NA,NA,TRBV11-3,TGTGCCAGCAGCTTAGGGAGTGGAGAGACCCAGTACTTC,CASSLGSGETQYF
TRBJ1-1,NA,NA,TRBV20-1,TGCAGTGCTCGCCGGGACGCTGAAGCTTTCTTT,CSARRDAEAFF
TRBJ2-7,NA,NA,TRBV29-1,TGCAGCGTTGAAGGACAGAGGAAGGTCGGGCAGTACTTC,CSVEGQRKVGQYF
TRBJ1-2,TRBD1,NA,TRBV30,TGTGCCAGTATGGACAGGGTTAGTGGCTACACCTTC,CASMDRVSGYTF
TRBJ1-4,TRBD1,NA,TRBV10-1,TGCGCCAGGGCCACAGGGGGCGTTAATGAAAAACTGTTTTTT,CARATGGVNEKLFF